This is a list of T cell receptor beta chains from one sample in a study of PD-L1 blockade in urothelial cancer. The protocol was immunoSEQ multiplex PCR, while the TCRdb copy is restricted to in-frame clones and leaves out a portion. The sample records about 55,000 clones, roughly 80% being singletons. The starting material was PBMCs, obtained around atezolizumab (anti-PD-L1) treatment. These receptors came from a man between 65 and 85 years old with urothelial cancer. CDR3s include the opening cysteine and the closing phenylalanine or tryptophan. A D gene is named only where the DNA matches it firmly. The listing skips clone size in some rows; elsewhere it reads once, few, many or a size class.

J gene | clone size | V gene | D gene | CDR3 DNA | CDR3 protein
TRBJ2-2 | - | TRBV9 | TRBD2 | TGTGCCAGCAGCCGGACTAGGGACACCGGGGAGCTGTTTTTT | CASSRTRDTGELFF
TRBJ1-2 | - | TRBV5-1 | TRBD1 | TGCGCCAGCAGCCCAGGGACAGGGGTCTATGGCTACACCTTC | CASSPGTGVYGYTF
TRBJ1-5 | - | TRBV27 | TRBD1 | TGTGCCAGCAGTCCGATCGACAGGGGAGACAATCAGCCCCAGCATTTT | CASSPIDRGDNQPQHF
TRBJ1-2 | - | TRBV19 | - | TGTGCCAGTAGTATAAGTGCGAGGGGAGGGGGCTATGGCTACACCTTC | CASSISARGGGYGYTF
TRBJ1-2 | - | TRBV5-6 | - | TGTGCCAGCAGCTTGGGAGCAGGTTCGGACTATGGCTACACCTTC | CASSLGAGSDYGYTF
TRBJ1-2 | few | TRBV7-9 | TRBD1 | TGTGCCAGCAGCTTAGCCGAGGGACAGGGAGTGCGAGGCTACACCTTC | CASSLAEGQGVRGYTF
TRBJ2-2 | - | TRBV7-3 | TRBD1 | TGTGCCAGCAGCCCTCAGGGGGCCACCGGGGAGCTGTTTTTT | CASSPQGATGELFF
TRBJ2-5 | - | TRBV7-9 | - | TGTGCCAGCAGCTCCGCCTATGAGACCCAGTACTTC | CASSSAYETQYF
TRBJ2-1 | once | TRBV5-1 | - | TGCGCCAGCAGCTTGTTGGGGCAGGGGTCTTACAATGAGCAGTTCTTC | CASSLLGQGSYNEQFF
TRBJ2-5 | - | TRBV5-6 | TRBD1 | TGTGCCAGCAGCTTTGGAGGTGACAGGGGGCGAAGAGAGACCCAGTACTTC | CASSFGGDRGRRETQYF
TRBJ2-1 | - | TRBV11-3 | - | TGTGCCAGCAGCTTATCCGTGGCAAATGAGCAGTTCTTC | CASSLSVANEQFF
TRBJ1-6 | - | TRBV5-1 | - | TGCGCCAGCGCACAGGGTTCGGGGAATTCACCCCTCCACTTT | CASAQGSGNSPLHF
TRBJ1-2 | - | TRBV7-2 | - | TGTGCCAGCAGCTTGAGGTCGAACTATGGCTACACCTTC | CASSLRSNYGYTF
TRBJ2-1 | - | TRBV4-1 | - | TGCGCCAGCAGCCAATTCGGACGGGAAGCAGCCTACAATGAGCAGTTCTTC | CASSQFGREAAYNEQFF
TRBJ1-2 | - | TRBV4-3 | - | TGCGCCAGCAGCCCGCTACGAGGGCATGGCTACACCTTC | CASSPLRGHGYTF
TRBJ1-2 | few | TRBV6-5 | - | TGTGCCAGCAGTTACTCGAAATCCGGCTATGGCTACACCTTC | CASSYSKSGYGYTF
TRBJ2-7 | - | TRBV19 | - | TGTGCCAGTAGTATAGAGTCAGGGTCCTACGAGCAGTACTTC | CASSIESGSYEQYF
TRBJ2-3 | once | TRBV7-8 | TRBD2 | TGTGCCAGCAACTGGGGGGGGAGTCGGAGCACAGATACGCAGTATTTT | CASNWGGSRSTDTQYF
TRBJ2-2 | - | TRBV4-1 | TRBD2 | TGCGCCAGCAGCCAGAGGACTAGCGGGTCCACCGGGGAGCTGTTTTTT | CASSQRTSGSTGELFF
TRBJ1-5 | - | TRBV4-1 | - | TGCGCCAGCAGCCAAGAGAGAGGGAGAACTGGTCAGCCCCAGCATTTT | CASSQERGRTGQPQHF
TRBJ1-2 | - | TRBV29-1 | - | TGCAGCGTTGGAGGGGGGGTCGGTGGCTACACCTTC | CSVGGGVGGYTF
TRBJ2-3 | - | TRBV4-1 | - | TGCGCCAGCAGCCAATACGGCCGCAGGCCCACAGATACGCAGTATTTT | CASSQYGRRPTDTQYF
TRBJ2-1 | - | TRBV5-8 | - | TGTGCCAGCAGCTTGGAGCCTCTATACAATGAGCAGTTCTTC | CASSLEPLYNEQFF
TRBJ2-6 | - | TRBV19 | TRBD1 | TGTGCCAGTAGTCTCGGACAGGGGGCGTCAGGGGCCAACGTCCTGACTTTC | CASSLGQGASGANVLTF
TRBJ2-7 | - | TRBV20-1 | - | TGCAGTGCTCAAGGGAGGTACGAGCAGTACTTC | CSAQGRYEQYF
TRBJ2-6 | - | TRBV13 | - | TGTGCCAGCAGCTCCAGACTGCTATCTGGGGCCAACGTCCTGACTTTC | CASSSRLLSGANVLTF
TRBJ1-5 | - | TRBV6-1 | - | TGTGCCAGCAGTGAAATAGACAGGAATCAGCCCCAGCATTTT | CASSEIDRNQPQHF
TRBJ1-4 | few | TRBV9 | TRBD1 | TGTGCCAGCAGCACGCGGCCGAGACAGGGCTATGAAAAACTGTTTTTT | CASSTRPRQGYEKLFF
TRBJ1-1 | - | TRBV7-2 | TRBD1 | TGTGCCAGCAGCGCGTGGGACAGGGGTCGTGGTGAAGCTTTCTTT | CASSAWDRGRGEAFF
TRBJ1-3 | - | TRBV5-4 | - | TGTGCCAGCAGCTTGGAGGGGGGGAGCTCTGGAAACACCATATATTTT | CASSLEGGSSGNTIYF
TRBJ2-2 | - | TRBV10-3 | TRBD2 | TGTGCCATCAGTGAGTCAAGACTAGCGGGAGTAAGGGACGGGGAGCTGTTTTTT | CAISESRLAGVRDGELFF
TRBJ1-2 | - | TRBV21-1 | - | TGTGCCAGCATATGCGAGGGCTATGGCTACACCTTC | CASICEGYGYTF
TRBJ2-7 | - | TRBV27 | - | TGTGCCAGCAGTTTATCGGGGAGAATCACCTACGAGCAGTACTTC | CASSLSGRITYEQYF
TRBJ2-1 | once | TRBV5-1 | - | TGCGCCAGCAGCTCCTTACAGGGTTTCAACTACAATGAGCAGTTCTTC | CASSSLQGFNYNEQFF
TRBJ2-7 | - | TRBV5-1 | TRBD2 | TGCGCCAGTTCCATTAGCGGGAGTACGACCTACGAGCAGTACTTC | CASSISGSTTYEQYF
TRBJ2-1 | - | TRBV19 | - | TGTGCCAGTGCAAGGTACCCCCCCGAGGTCAGCTCCTACAATGAGCAGTTCTTC | CASARYPPEVSSYNEQFF
TRBJ2-7 | - | TRBV5-4 | - | TGTGCCAGCAGCTTGGCCCTAGGACAGGGAGGGAACGAGCAGTACTTC | CASSLALGQGGNEQYF
TRBJ1-1 | - | TRBV28 | TRBD1 | TGTGCCAGCAGTTCACCGGGACAGCCTCATAAATTTGACACTGAAGCTTTCTTT | CASSSPGQPHKFDTEAFF
TRBJ1-6 | few | TRBV5-4 | - | TGTGCCAGCAGCTTCAAGGGGGGGAATTCACCCCTCCACTTT | CASSFKGGNSPLHF
TRBJ1-5 | - | TRBV5-1 | TRBD1 | TGCGCCAGCAGCGCCGGGACAGGGGATTTTCAGCCCCAGCATTTT | CASSAGTGDFQPQHF
TRBJ2-1 | once | TRBV11-3 | TRBD2 | TGTGCCAGCAGCTTAGAACTAGCGGGTGTGAATGAGCAGTTCTTC | CASSLELAGVNEQFF
TRBJ2-1 | once | TRBV6-4 | - | TGTGCCAGCAGTGACTCAAGGGGTTTCCACAATGAGCAGTTCTTC | CASSDSRGFHNEQFF
TRBJ2-7 | - | TRBV14 | - | TGTGCCAGCAGCCAAGGAACAGGTAGAGCCTACGAGCAGTACTTC | CASSQGTGRAYEQYF
TRBJ1-2 | - | TRBV7-2 | TRBD1 | TGTGCCAGCAGCCGAGACAGGGTATCTAGGGGCTACACCTTC | CASSRDRVSRGYTF
TRBJ2-7 | - | TRBV11-2 | TRBD1 | TGTGCCAGCAGCTTCGGCAGGGGGTACGAGCAGTACTTC | CASSFGRGYEQYF
TRBJ1-1 | - | TRBV25-1 | - | TGTGCCAGCAGTGAATGGCGGATGGGTAACACTGAAGCTTTCTTT | CASSEWRMGNTEAFF